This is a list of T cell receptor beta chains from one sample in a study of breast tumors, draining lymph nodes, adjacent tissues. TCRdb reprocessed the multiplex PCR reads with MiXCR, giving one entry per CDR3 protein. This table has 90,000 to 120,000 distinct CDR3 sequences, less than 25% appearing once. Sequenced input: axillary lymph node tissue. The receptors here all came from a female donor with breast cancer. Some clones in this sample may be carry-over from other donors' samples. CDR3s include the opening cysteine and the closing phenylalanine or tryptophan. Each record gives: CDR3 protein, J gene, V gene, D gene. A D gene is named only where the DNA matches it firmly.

CASSDQRGDSTDTQYF	TRBJ2-3	TRBV19	TRBD2
CATSQAGAGELFF	TRBJ2-2	TRBV24-1	TRBD2
CASSYRGLSPAYEQYF	TRBJ2-7	TRBV6-5	-
CATSDAGTGGVGELFF	TRBJ2-2	TRBV24-1	TRBD1
CASSSDRGVWNEQFF	TRBJ2-1	TRBV12-3/TRBV12-4	TRBD1
CASSRHSGNTIYF	TRBJ1-3	TRBV28	-
CASSLAGLGPDTQYF	TRBJ2-3	TRBV5-6	-
CSAIGSTDTQYF	TRBJ2-3	TRBV20-1	-
CASSDHLNEQFF	TRBJ2-1	TRBV4-1	-
CASSFLTSGGSYEQYF	TRBJ2-7	TRBV28	TRBD2
CASSQTRTGGGTGELFF	TRBJ2-2	TRBV18	TRBD1
CSAGTPRQETQYF	TRBJ2-5	TRBV20-1	-
CASSLLGSGSSYNEQFF	TRBJ2-1	TRBV7-9	TRBD2
CASSEHRAGRSYTF	TRBJ1-2	TRBV7-9	-
CASSLTGTSAKTQYF	TRBJ2-5	TRBV9	TRBD2
CATSDAGQGNLDGYTF	TRBJ1-2	TRBV24-1	TRBD1
CASSVRGQPQHF	TRBJ1-5	TRBV5-8	TRBD1